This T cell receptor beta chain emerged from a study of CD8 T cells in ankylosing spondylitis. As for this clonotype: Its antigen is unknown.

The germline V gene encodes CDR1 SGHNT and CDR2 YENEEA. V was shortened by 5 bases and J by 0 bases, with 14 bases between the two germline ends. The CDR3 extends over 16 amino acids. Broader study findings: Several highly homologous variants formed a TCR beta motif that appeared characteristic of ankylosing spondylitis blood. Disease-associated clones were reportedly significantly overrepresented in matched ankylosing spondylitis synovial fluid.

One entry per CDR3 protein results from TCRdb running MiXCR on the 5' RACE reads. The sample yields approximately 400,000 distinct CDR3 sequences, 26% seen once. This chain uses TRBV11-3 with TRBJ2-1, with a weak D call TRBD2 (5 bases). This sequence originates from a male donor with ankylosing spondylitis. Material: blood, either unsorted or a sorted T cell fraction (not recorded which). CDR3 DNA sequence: TGTGCCAGCAGCCCAGAGGCGGGCGACTCCTACAATGAGCAGTTCTTC. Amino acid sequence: CASSPEAGDSYNEQFF. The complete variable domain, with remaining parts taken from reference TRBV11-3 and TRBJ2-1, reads EAGVVQSPRYKIIEKKQPVAFWCNPISGHNTLYWYLQNLGQGPELLIRYENEEAVDDSQLPKDRFSAERLKGVDSTLKIQPAELGDSAVYLCASSPEAGDSYNEQFFGPGTRLTVL.